This T cell receptor (beta chain) emerged from a study of T cell responses to AZD1222 COVID-19 vaccine. Looking at the study overall: Pooled together were second doses at about 4 or about 12 weeks.

Germline CDR1 and CDR2: SGHTA and FQGNSA. Trimming at V came to 6 bases and at J to 6 bases, leaving 11 bases not matched to a gene. This CDR3 is 16 amino acids long. Using immunoSEQ multiplex PCR, the repertoire was profiled, and TCRdb retains in-frame clones only, with some absent. The table lists about 150,000 clones, 90% of them singletons, with over 1.2% in the top ten. Study-wide results and caveats: There were repertoire samples only from the period after the peak T cell response. Of spike-specific TCRs, nearly half reportedly target regions left unmutated in variants. Baseline antibody screening turned up just a handful of seropositive AZD1222 recipients.

Comment on this clone: Antigen specificity is unknown.

This specimen was peripheral blood, taken on day 0 of AZD1222 vaccination. V gene TRBV7-2 combines with J gene TRBJ2-3; 11 bases align to TRBD2. This TCR came from an adult in good health. CDR3 in DNA: TGTGCCAGCAGTTCGCGACTAGCGGGGTCCGGGGATACGCAGTATTTT. Residues: CASSSRLAGSGDTQYF.